Each of the 17 T cell receptor beta chains below was sequenced from the same sample in a study of radiotherapy plus CTLA-4 blockade in lung cancer. Profiled with immunoSEQ multiplex PCR; TCRdb holds only in-frame clones, not every one. The table shows approximately 110,000 clones, with approximately 80% occurring only once. The sample consisted of peripheral blood, taken from a patient treated with radiotherapy plus ipilimumab. Source of these receptors: a human donor with non-small cell lung cancer that progressed on radiotherapy plus ipilimumab. Some clones in this sample may be carry-over from other donors' samples.

Turning to this clone: Within the sample, other DNA sequences also encode this same CDR3. V is TRBV6-5 and J is TRBJ2-7, with a possible D match to TRBD1 (6 bases). Germline V gene sequence: CDR1 MNHEY, CDR2 SVGAGI. V dropped 0 bases and J dropped 3 bases, with 9 bases sitting between them. CDR3 length: 14 amino acids. The CDR3 spells CASSYSAGVYEQYF. The DNA of the CDR3 is TGTGCCAGCAGTTACTCCGCAGGGGTCTACGAGCAGTACTTC.

The chain couples TRBV6-6 to TRBJ2-7, with D possibly matching TRBD1 (6 bases). The CDR3 has 15 residues. Between the trimmed V and J ends, which lost 7 bases and 0 bases, there was a span of 16 bases. CDR1 is MNHNY, CDR2 SVGAGI, per germline (reference sequence). This chain's CDR3 is CASKNRDPSSYEQYF. The CDR3 region has the DNA TGTGCCAGCAAAAACAGGGATCCAAGCTCCTACGAGCAGTACTTC.

The V and J genes are TRBV6-5 and TRBJ2-7; a possible D gene is TRBD1 (5 bases). This CDR3 is built from 16 residues. V lost 2 bases, J lost 3 bases, and 17 bases lay in between. Per germline, CDR1 MNHEY and CDR2 SVGAGI. The CDR3 DNA reads as TGTGCCAGCAGTTACACCCCGCCAGGGTATGGCTACGAGCAGTACTTC. Translated, it gives CASSYTPPGYGYEQYF.

The rearrangement links TRBV7-9 to TRBJ1-2, with D unclear. The CDR3 has 12 residues. Trimming shortened V by 5 bases and J by 7 bases, and 11 bases separated the two germline ends. Germline V gene lookup returns CDR1 SEHNR and CDR2 FQNEAQ (reference sequence). CDR3 loop: CASSKELGGYTF. CDR3 bases: TGTGCCAGCAGCAAAGAGCTGGGTGGCTACACCTTC.

V gene TRBV7-9 combines with J gene TRBJ2-3; unclear D gene. V was clipped by 5 bases and J by 4 bases, with 13 bases between them. Germline loops: CDR1 SEHNR, CDR2 FQNEAQ (reference sequence). The CDR3 is made up of 14 amino acids. The chain's CDR3 is CASSRPTVPDTQYF. The CDR3 DNA reads TGTGCCAGCAGCAGACCAACTGTCCCAGATACGCAGTATTTT.

V gene TRBV5-4 combines with J gene TRBJ2-7, with no clear D. Germline-derived CDR1 and CDR2 are SGHNT and YYREEE (reference sequence). The CDR3 contains 12 residues. Deletions cut 5 bases from V and 3 bases from J, with 9 bases between. This CDR3 is CASSYHLYEQYF. CDR3 nucleotides: TGTGCCAGCAGTTATCACCTCTACGAGCAGTACTTC.

The J gene is TRBJ1-1, the V gene TRBV7-2; D gene unclear. Trimming cost V 2 bases and J 5 bases, with 15 bases left between them. The CDR3 is 15 residues long. The germline gives CDR1 SGHTA, CDR2 FQGNSA. This chain's CDR3 is CASSLRVNVETEAFF. CDR3 DNA sequence: TGTGCCAGCAGCTTACGGGTTAATGTAGAAACTGAAGCTTTCTTT.

With regard to this clone: Other DNA sequences in this specimen translate into the identical CDR3. The chain links TRBV7-2 to TRBJ2-3, with 10 positions matching TRBD2. V was clipped by 2 bases and J by 2 bases; unmatched bases: 13. The CDR3 has 19 amino acids. Germline values: CDR1 SGHTA, CDR2 FQGNSA. Here the CDR3 reads CASSLRPADSGGTTDTQYF. CDR3 bases: TGTGCCAGCAGCTTAAGGCCCGCCGATAGCGGGGGGACCACAGATACGCAGTATTTT.

This chain uses TRBV7-2 with TRBJ2-3, with TRBD2 identical over 8 bases. The J segment lost 2 bases and the V segment lost 6 bases, leaving 4 bases of the junction unmatched. Germline V gene lookup returns CDR1 SGHTA and CDR2 FQGNSA. CDR3 size: 14 residues. In DNA, the CDR3 is TGTGCCAGCAGTGAGCGGGGGCCCACAGATACGCAGTATTTT. It codes for CASSERGPTDTQYF.

The chain employs TRBV5-1 and TRBJ1-5; no firm D call. CDR1 is SGHRS, CDR2 YFSETQ, per germline. The V gene lost 1 base and the J gene lost 0 bases, with 11 bases spanning the gap. The CDR3 loop spans 16 amino acids. This CDR3 reads CASSLLGGDSNQPQHF. CDR3 DNA sequence: TGCGCCAGCAGCTTGTTAGGCGGTGATAGCAATCAGCCCCAGCATTTT. The entire variable domain, with the rest obtained from reference TRBV5-1 and TRBJ1-5, is as follows: KAGVTQTPRYLIKTRGQQVTLSCSPISGHRSVSWYQQTPGQGLQFLFEYFSETQRNKGNFPGRFSGRQFSNSRSEMNVSTLELGDSALYLCASSLLGGDSNQPQHFGDGTRLSIL.

This clone has only one observation. The chain recombines TRBV6-6 with TRBJ1-1; 10 nucleotides line up with TRBD1. CDR3 size: 16 residues. Germline V CDR1 and CDR2: MNHNY, SVGAGI (reference sequence). V was pared by 5 bases and J by 4 bases, with 10 bases of the junction left unmatched. The CDR3 coding sequence is TGTGCCAGCAGTCCCCGACAGGGGGCGCGGAGCACTGAAGCTTTCTTT. Translation: CASSPRQGARSTEAFF.

V gene TRBV7-8 combines with J gene TRBJ2-7; 14 nucleotides align to TRBD2. CDR3 size: 17 residues. Germline V gene sequence: CDR1 SGHVS, CDR2 FQNEAQ. The V and J ends lost 8 bases and 4 bases, in that order; junction bases with no gene match: 13. Here the CDR3 reads CASSYLRLAGGVYEQYF. The DNA of the CDR3 is TGTGCCAGCTCCTACCTTCGACTAGCGGGGGGGGTATACGAGCAGTACTTC.

This clone was recorded only once. The rearrangement uses TRBV11-3 and TRBJ2-3; 12 bases map to TRBD2. The CDR3 extends over 15 amino acids. Trimming at V came to 2 bases and at J to 6 bases, leaving 3 bases not matched to a gene. The germline gives CDR1 SGHNT, CDR2 YENEEA. CDR3 sequence reads: CASSLLAGGMDTQYF. The CDR3 DNA sequence: TGTGCCAGCAGCTTACTAGCGGGGGGGATGGATACGCAGTATTTT.

The rearrangement joins TRBV4-2 to TRBJ2-7; D might be TRBD1 (6 bases). The CDR3 is 15 residues long. Trimming removed 0 bases at V and 1 base at J, with 10 bases between. The germline CDR1 and CDR2 sequences are LGHNA and YNFKEQ. Here the CDR3 reads CASSQDTGLSYEQYF. Here the CDR3 DNA reads TGTGCCAGCAGCCAAGACACAGGGCTATCCTACGAGCAGTACTTC.

V usage is TRBV5-5 and J usage is TRBJ1-1; D unresolved. This CDR3 spans 13 amino acids. Germline assignment: CDR1 SGHKS and CDR2 YYEKEE (reference sequence). V lost 0 bases, J lost 4 bases, and 7 bases lay in between. The chain's CDR3 is CASSLDGVTEAFF. CDR3 DNA: TGTGCCAGCAGCTTGGACGGGGTCACTGAAGCTTTCTTT.

Here the CDR3 reads CASSSLRGTDTQYF. The CDR3 nucleotides read TGTGCCAGCAGTTCCCTGAGGGGCACAGATACGCAGTATTTT. J is TRBJ2-3 and V is TRBV28, with D perhaps matching TRBD2 (5 bases). The CDR3 runs to 14 residues. Germline CDR1 and CDR2: MDHEN and SYDVKM. V dropped 4 bases and J dropped 1 base, with 9 bases sitting between them.

The chain has TRBV7-2 and TRBJ1-5; possible D gene TRBD1, 5 bases. V lost 5 bases and J 5 bases, leaving 22 bases between the germline ends. Germline CDR1 SGHTA, CDR2 FQGNSA. The CDR3 runs 17 residues. CDR3 region: CASSRLSGAQGDQPQHF. CDR3 nucleotide sequence: TGTGCCAGCAGCCGCTTATCCGGGGCCCAAGGCGATCAGCCCCAGCATTTT.